Listed below are T cell receptor beta chains from one sample, sequenced in a study of cytomegalovirus exposure and HLA in healthy donors. Measured with immunoSEQ multiplex PCR; TCRdb has only the in-frame clones, and not every one. The sample consists of under 70,000 clones, 65% to 80% of them appearing once. Sequencing was done on a sample of PBMCs. The source is a female donor in good health and CMV-seronegative. Each CDR3 is given with its conserved first and last residue. The D gene is left open where the match is weak. Clone size appears in some rows only: once, few, many, or a class for an expanded clone.

j_gene: TRBJ2-1
v_gene: TRBV18
abundance: few
d_gene: .
CDR3aa: CASSPRTNGEQFF
CDR3nt: TGTGCCAGCTCACCACGGACTAACGGTGAGCAGTTCTTC

j_gene: TRBJ2-3
v_gene: TRBV12-5
abundance: .
d_gene: .
CDR3aa: CASGFSGGTDTQYF
CDR3nt: TGTGCTAGTGGTTTTTCGGGGGGCACAGATACGCAGTATTTT

j_gene: TRBJ2-1
v_gene: TRBV6-4
abundance: few
d_gene: TRBD2
CDR3aa: CASSDRGGGSYNEQFF
CDR3nt: TGTGCCAGCAGTGATAGGGGCGGGGGCTCCTACAATGAGCAGTTCTTC

j_gene: TRBJ1-1
v_gene: TRBV5-1
abundance: .
d_gene: .
CDR3aa: CASSLVGAGTEAFF
CDR3nt: TGCGCCAGCAGCTTGGTGGGGGCAGGCACTGAAGCTTTCTTT

j_gene: TRBJ2-5
v_gene: TRBV7-7
abundance: .
d_gene: TRBD2
CDR3aa: CASSLGTSGAETQYF
CDR3nt: TGTGCTAGCAGCTTAGGTACTAGCGGGGCTGAGACCCAGTACTTC

j_gene: TRBJ2-2
v_gene: TRBV5-1
abundance: .
d_gene: TRBD1
CDR3aa: CASSLAPGQGGTGELFF
CDR3nt: TGCGCCAGCAGCTTGGCCCCGGGACAGGGCGGCACCGGGGAGCTGTTTTTT

j_gene: TRBJ2-1
v_gene: TRBV6-4
abundance: .
d_gene: .
CDR3aa: CASSAQDTSYNEQFF
CDR3nt: TGTGCCAGCAGCGCTCAGGATACCTCCTACAATGAGCAGTTCTTC

j_gene: TRBJ1-1
v_gene: TRBV4-1
abundance: .
d_gene: TRBD1
CDR3aa: CASSRGTGRTEAFF
CDR3nt: TGCGCCAGCAGCCGAGGGACAGGGAGAACTGAAGCTTTCTTT

j_gene: TRBJ1-5
v_gene: TRBV2
abundance: once
d_gene: .
CDR3aa: CASSGSGDQPQHF
CDR3nt: TGTGCCAGCAGTGGGTCAGGGGATCAGCCCCAGCATTTT

j_gene: TRBJ2-7
v_gene: TRBV19
abundance: .
d_gene: .
CDR3aa: CASSMRGGSYEQYF
CDR3nt: TGTGCCAGTAGTATGCGGGGCGGCTCCTACGAGCAGTACTTC

j_gene: TRBJ1-1
v_gene: TRBV28
abundance: .
d_gene: .
CDR3aa: CASPAGTPGKGDTEAFF
CDR3nt: TGTGCCAGCCCCGCCGGGACACCCGGAAAGGGGGACACTGAAGCTTTCTTT

j_gene: TRBJ2-2
v_gene: TRBV10-3
abundance: .
d_gene: .
CDR3aa: CAGRGGDSRSAGELFF
CDR3nt: TGTGCCGGCAGGGGTGGCGACAGCCGATCGGCCGGGGAGCTGTTTTTT

j_gene: TRBJ1-2
v_gene: TRBV18
abundance: once
d_gene: .
CDR3aa: CASSPPLRGRKDYGYTF
CDR3nt: TGTGCCAGCTCACCACCATTGAGAGGGAGGAAAGACTATGGCTACACCTTC

j_gene: TRBJ2-3
v_gene: TRBV10-3
abundance: .
d_gene: TRBD2
CDR3aa: CAIRSGSRTDTQYF
CDR3nt: TGTGCCATCAGGAGCGGGAGTCGGACAGATACGCAGTATTTT

j_gene: TRBJ2-1
v_gene: TRBV28
abundance: .
d_gene: .
CDR3aa: CASTPQGSPYNEQFF
CDR3nt: TGTGCCAGCACCCCCCAGGGGAGCCCCTACAATGAGCAGTTCTTC

j_gene: TRBJ2-3
v_gene: TRBV27
abundance: once
d_gene: TRBD2
CDR3aa: CASSPGLAGGWTDTQYF
CDR3nt: TGTGCCAGCAGTCCGGGACTAGCGGGAGGTTGGACAGATACGCAGTATTTT

j_gene: TRBJ1-5
v_gene: TRBV2
abundance: .
d_gene: TRBD1
CDR3aa: CASSTDRVRGPQHF
CDR3nt: TGTGCCAGCAGTACCGACAGGGTTCGGGGGCCCCAGCATTTT

j_gene: TRBJ1-3
v_gene: TRBV27
abundance: .
d_gene: .
CDR3aa: CASSLSTEGNTIYF
CDR3nt: TGTGCCAGCAGTTTATCTACTGAAGGAAACACCATATATTTT

j_gene: TRBJ2-2
v_gene: TRBV9
abundance: .
d_gene: TRBD1
CDR3aa: CASSPPGQGANTGELFF
CDR3nt: TGTGCCAGCAGCCCACCGGGACAGGGTGCGAACACCGGGGAGCTGTTTTTT

j_gene: TRBJ2-1
v_gene: TRBV6-4
abundance: .
d_gene: TRBD2
CDR3aa: CASSDQAGGYNEQFF
CDR3nt: TGTGCCAGCAGTGACCAAGCGGGGGGCTACAATGAGCAGTTCTTC

j_gene: TRBJ1-5
v_gene: TRBV2
abundance: .
d_gene: TRBD1
CDR3aa: CASRRDRGTNQPQHF
CDR3nt: TGTGCTAGCAGGAGGGACAGGGGGACCAATCAGCCCCAGCATTTT

j_gene: TRBJ1-6
v_gene: TRBV4-3
abundance: .
d_gene: .
CDR3aa: CASSQDQWTSYNSPLHF
CDR3nt: TGCGCCAGCAGCCAAGATCAGTGGACATCCTATAATTCACCCCTCCACTTT

j_gene: TRBJ1-5
v_gene: TRBV19
abundance: .
d_gene: .
CDR3aa: CASMENSVGGQPQHF
CDR3nt: TGTGCCAGTATGGAAAATTCGGTGGGGGGTCAGCCCCAGCATTTT

j_gene: TRBJ2-1
v_gene: TRBV4-2
abundance: .
d_gene: TRBD2
CDR3aa: CASSLAGLSYNEQFF
CDR3nt: TGTGCCAGCAGCCTAGCGGGACTCTCCTACAATGAGCAGTTCTTC

j_gene: TRBJ2-7
v_gene: TRBV25-1
abundance: once
d_gene: .
CDR3aa: CASIGPGLEQYF
CDR3nt: TGTGCCAGCATTGGGCCGGGGTTGGAGCAGTACTTC

j_gene: TRBJ1-6
v_gene: TRBV15
abundance: few
d_gene: .
CDR3aa: CATSRGGSRSNSPLHF
CDR3nt: TGTGCCACCAGCAGAGGCGGAAGCCGAAGTAATTCACCCCTCCACTTT

j_gene: TRBJ2-2
v_gene: TRBV7-8
abundance: .
d_gene: TRBD2
CDR3aa: CASSLARLAGSNTGELFF
CDR3nt: TGTGCCAGCAGCTTAGCTAGACTAGCGGGATCGAACACCGGGGAGCTGTTTTTT

j_gene: TRBJ1-2
v_gene: TRBV6-5
abundance: few
d_gene: .
CDR3aa: CASSYRGDGYTF
CDR3nt: TGTGCCAGCAGTTACCGGGGGGACGGCTACACCTTC

j_gene: TRBJ2-7
v_gene: TRBV9
abundance: .
d_gene: TRBD1
CDR3aa: CASSAALAGQGATYEQYF
CDR3nt: TGTGCCAGCAGCGCCGCCTTAGCCGGACAGGGGGCCACCTACGAGCAGTACTTC

j_gene: TRBJ1-5
v_gene: TRBV27
abundance: .
d_gene: .
CDR3aa: CASSLWGGQINQPQHF
CDR3nt: TGTGCCAGCAGTTTATGGGGTGGACAGATCAATCAGCCCCAGCATTTT

j_gene: TRBJ2-3
v_gene: TRBV4-3
abundance: .
d_gene: TRBD1
CDR3aa: CASSQDPWWGQCTDTQYF
CDR3nt: TGCGCCAGCAGCCAAGATCCATGGTGGGGACAGTGCACAGATACGCAGTATTTT

j_gene: TRBJ2-5
v_gene: TRBV18
abundance: .
d_gene: .
CDR3aa: CASSSGTSNLETQYF
CDR3nt: TGTGCCAGCTCATCCGGGACAAGCAATTTGGAGACCCAGTACTTC

j_gene: TRBJ2-7
v_gene: TRBV7-8
abundance: few
d_gene: .
CDR3aa: CASSLKALNYEQYF
CDR3nt: TGTGCCAGCAGCTTAAAAGCCCTAAACTACGAGCAGTACTTC

j_gene: TRBJ2-5
v_gene: TRBV19
abundance: .
d_gene: TRBD2
CDR3aa: CASSPGLAETQYF
CDR3nt: TGTGCCAGTAGCCCGGGACTAGCGGAGACCCAGTACTTC

j_gene: TRBJ2-5
v_gene: TRBV6-1
abundance: .
d_gene: TRBD2
CDR3aa: CASSEFRSGGRETQYF
CDR3nt: TGTGCCAGCAGTGAATTCCGGAGCGGGGGGCGAGAGACCCAGTACTTC

j_gene: TRBJ1-2
v_gene: TRBV6-5
abundance: .
d_gene: TRBD1
CDR3aa: CASSRGQFPAGYTF
CDR3nt: TGTGCCAGCAGCAGGGGACAGTTCCCTGCTGGCTACACCTTC